Each of the 32 T cell receptor beta chains below was sequenced from the same sample in a study of response to subunit inactivated influenza vaccine. TCRdb fed the RT-PCR reads into MiXCR, producing one record per CDR3 protein. The repertoire holds more than 600,000 distinct CDR3 sequences, with 15% to 20% as singletons. The sample was PBMCs from blood, taken more than 4 days after vaccination. Every receptor here comes from a man aged 50 to 59 who received an inactivated influenza vaccine.

This clonotype has ten or more counts. The rearrangement links TRBV20-1 to TRBJ2-7; maybe TRBD2 (6 bases). This CDR3 is built from 12 residues. Germline V gene data show CDR1 as DFQATT and CDR2 as SNEGSKA (reference sequence). V was shortened by 3 bases and J by 4 bases, with 10 bases between the two germline ends. The CDR3 spells CSASGDSYEQYF. The CDR3 region has the DNA TGCAGTGCTAGCGGGGACTCATACGAGCAGTACTTC.

This clonotype was counted only a few times. The chain is built from TRBV11-2 and TRBJ1-4; D gene uncertain. Germline V gene data show CDR1 as SGHAT and CDR2 as FQNNGV. The germline V and J ends were trimmed by 6 bases and 8 bases, with 10 bases remaining between them. There are 12 residues in the CDR3. Written as DNA, the CDR3 is TGTGCCAGCAGTGGATCGGGAGAAAAACTGTTTTTT. This sequence encodes CASSGSGEKLFF.

This chain connects TRBV6-2 or TRBV6-3 to TRBJ2-2; perhaps D is TRBD1 or TRBD2 (5 bases each). V was trimmed by 7 bases and J by 4 bases, leaving 16 bases between them. This CDR3 has 15 amino acids. From germline, CDR1 is MNHEY and CDR2 SVGEGT. CDR3 bases: TGTGCCAGCACCGGGACGGAGTGGAGCACCGGGGAGCTGTTTTTT. Protein product: CASTGTEWSTGELFF.

This clonotype showed up just a few times. The V call is TRBV9, the J call TRBJ2-2, with 8 bases that match TRBD2. This CDR3 has 14 amino acids. Germline assignment: CDR1 SGDLS and CDR2 YYNGEE. Trimming took 6 bases from V and 7 from J; bases not matched to a gene: 8. The CDR3 sequence is CASNREGLGGELFF. In DNA, the CDR3 is TGTGCCAGCAATCGGGAGGGCCTAGGCGGGGAGCTGTTTTTT.

This sequence joins TRBV5-1 and TRBJ2-3, with D hard to call. The V gene's germline CDR1 is SGHRS and CDR2 YFSETQ. This CDR3 is 13 amino acids long. V dropped 2 bases and J dropped 4 bases, with 8 bases sitting between them. CDR3 in amino acids: CASSFSLPDTQYF. In DNA form, the CDR3 reads TGCGCCAGCAGCTTTTCGCTTCCAGATACGCAGTATTTT.

This sequence joins TRBV20-1 and TRBJ2-7; 9 nucleotides match TRBD2. With 6 bases clipped from V and 6 bases from J, the junction kept 15 bases outside the gene matches. The CDR3 consists of 15 residues. Germline CDR1 is DFQATT and CDR2 is SNEGSKA (reference sequence). CDR3 protein: CSAPSRREGGIEQYF. The DNA of the CDR3 is TGCAGTGCCCCGTCTAGGCGGGAGGGTGGCATCGAGCAGTACTTC.

The V call is TRBV24-1, the J call TRBJ2-5, with 14 bases identical to TRBD2. Germline V gene lookup returns CDR1 KGHDR and CDR2 SFDVKD. This CDR3 is built from 17 residues. V was clipped by 3 bases and J by 4 bases; unmatched bases: 6. CDR3 nucleotide sequence: TGTGCCACCAGTGATCCGACTAGCGGGAGGGCCTCAGAGACCCAGTACTTC. It yields the protein CATSDPTSGRASETQYF.

The chain joins TRBV12-3 or TRBV12-4 to TRBJ1-5; 9 bases line up with TRBD1. The CDR3 has 14 amino acids. The trim removed 3 bases at V and 7 bases at J, leaving 4 bases unmatched. CDR3 DNA: TGTGCCAGCAGTTTCTTGACAGGGGGACAGCCCCAGCATTTT. Protein: CASSFLTGGQPQHF.

The chain has TRBV11-2 and TRBJ2-5; the D gene is possibly TRBD1 (6 bases). With 0 bases removed from V and 5 bases from J, the gap between germline ends came to 10 bases. Germline values: CDR1 SGHAT, CDR2 FQNNGV. The CDR3 has 14 residues. CDR3 in amino acids: CASSLDWGRETQYF. In DNA, the CDR3 is TGTGCCAGCAGCTTAGATTGGGGGCGGGAGACCCAGTACTTC.

This clonotype has ten or more counts. CDR3: CASRRGTEASEQYF. CDR3 DNA sequence: TGTGCCAGCAGGAGAGGGACAGAAGCATCCGAGCAGTACTTC. The rearrangement uses TRBV12-3 or TRBV12-4 and TRBJ2-7; TRBD1 matches at 7 bases. Trimming cost V 6 bases and J 6 bases; bases outside gene matches: 11. The CDR3 loop spans 14 amino acids.

V and J are TRBV12-5 and TRBJ2-1; D is uncertain. The CDR3 runs to 15 residues. Deletions cut 5 bases from V and 6 bases from J, with 17 bases between. The germline V gene has CDR1 LGHNT and CDR2 FRNRAP. CDR3 sequence reads: CASGLTDMSINEQFF. In nucleotides, the CDR3 is TGTGCTAGTGGTCTCACCGACATGTCGATCAATGAGCAGTTCTTC.

The chain is built from TRBV20-1 and TRBJ2-3; 10 bases line up with TRBD2. Germline CDR1 is DFQATT and CDR2 is SNEGSKA (reference sequence). V shed 0 bases, J shed 5 bases, and the junction held 8 bases outside the gene matches. This CDR3 contains 16 residues. This CDR3 reads CSARDPVAGGRDTQYF. Written as DNA, the CDR3 is TGCAGTGCTAGAGATCCCGTAGCGGGAGGTCGAGATACGCAGTATTTT.

This clonotype was seen only a few times. This chain links TRBV28 with TRBJ1-2; TRBD1 agrees at 9 bases. Germline values: CDR1 MDHEN, CDR2 SYDVKM. V lost 3 bases and J lost 3; bases outside the gene matches: 11. This CDR3 is 17 amino acids long. The CDR3 sequence: CASSFSGQGLLDYGYTF. The CDR3 DNA is TGTGCCAGCAGTTTTTCGGGACAGGGTCTTCTCGACTATGGCTACACCTTC.

This rearrangement joins TRBV7-3 to TRBJ2-7; a weak D match, TRBD1 (5 bases). V dropped 5 bases and J dropped 7 bases, with 15 bases sitting between them. CDR1 and CDR2 (germline): SGHTA, FQGTGA. This CDR3 spans 13 amino acids. CDR3 coding DNA: TGTGCCAGCAGCCCCAACATGGGGCGGGAGCAGTACTTC. Amino acid sequence: CASSPNMGREQYF.

The table lists this clonotype with a few counts. V is TRBV7-2 and J is TRBJ2-5, with a possible D match to TRBD2 (6 bases). This CDR3 region has 16 residues. The germline CDR1 and CDR2 sequences are SGHTA and FQGNSA. With 5 bases removed from V and 3 bases from J, the gap between germline ends came to 19 bases. The CDR3 nucleotides read TGTGCCAGCAGCCATCCCCCCGGGGGAATTAAAGAGACCCAGTACTTC. This gives the protein CASSHPPGGIKETQYF.

This chain connects TRBV3-1 to TRBJ2-3; maybe TRBD2 (6 bases). CDR1 is LGHDT, CDR2 YNNKEL, per germline (reference sequence). CDR3 length: 17 amino acids. Deletions cut 4 bases from V and 4 bases from J, with 21 bases between. In DNA form, the CDR3 reads TGTGCCAGCAGCCTAAGATCTAGCGCCCAAGGGGCAGATACGCAGTATTTT. It specifies CASSLRSSAQGADTQYF.

This sequence joins TRBV15 and TRBJ2-5; D remains unclear. CDR1 and CDR2 (germline): LNHNV, YYDKDF (reference sequence). The V end lost 0 bases, the J end lost 4 bases, and 9 bases lay between the germline ends. This CDR3 has 14 amino acids. This chain's CDR3 is CATSREQVGETQYF. The CDR3 region has the DNA TGTGCCACCAGCAGAGAACAAGTGGGAGAGACCCAGTACTTC.

This clonotype was counted ten times or more. The rearrangement links TRBV12-3 or TRBV12-4 to TRBJ2-1; possibly TRBD1 for D (8 bases). The germline V and J ends were trimmed by 6 bases and 5 bases, with 14 bases remaining between them. CDR3 size: 14 residues. CDR3: CASSLTGGDNEQFF. The CDR3 region has the DNA TGTGCCAGCAGCCTTACAGGGGGGGACAATGAGCAGTTCTTC.

The table lists this clonotype with a few counts. The rearrangement uses TRBV5-1 and TRBJ2-3; tentative D call: TRBD1 (6 bases). V was pared by 0 bases and J by 2 bases, with 13 bases between. Germline assignment: CDR1 SGHRS and CDR2 YFSETQ. The CDR3 has 16 residues. CDR3 residues: CASSLASRGITDTQYF. Written as DNA, the CDR3 is TGCGCCAGCAGCTTGGCAAGCAGGGGAATCACAGATACGCAGTATTTT.

The chain joins TRBV18 to TRBJ2-7; D is perhaps TRBD2 (7 bases). The V end was cut by 1 base, the J end by 6 bases, with 16 bases between. Germline CDR1 reads KGHSH; CDR2 reads LQKENI. The CDR3 sequence is 15 residues long. The CDR3 sequence is CASSPRPGEGSEQYF. The CDR3 coding sequence is TGTGCCAGCTCACCACGACCAGGGGAGGGCTCCGAGCAGTACTTC.

This clonotype was seen only a few times. In DNA, the CDR3 is TGTGCCAGCAGCCAAGTTACCCTCGTCGGCTACACCTTC. It yields the protein CASSQVTLVGYTF. V gene TRBV4-2 combines with J gene TRBJ1-2; D is unresolved. The V gene lost 1 base and the J gene lost 8 bases, with 11 bases spanning the gap. This CDR3 is 13 amino acids long. Germline V gene data show CDR1 as LGHNA and CDR2 as YNFKEQ.

The rearrangement links TRBV4-3 to TRBJ1-5, with D possibly matching TRBD1 (5 bases). V lost 5 bases to trimming and J lost 0 bases, with 11 bases between them. The CDR3 length is 15 residues. The germline CDR1 and CDR2 sequences are LGHNA and YSLEER. This chain's CDR3 is CASSAQAYSNQPQHF. Here the CDR3 DNA reads TGCGCCAGCAGCGCACAGGCTTATAGCAATCAGCCCCAGCATTTT.

This clonotype was detected many times. The V and J genes are TRBV6-5 and TRBJ2-2, with a weak D call TRBD2 (6 bases). The ends were cut back, 4 bases at V and 0 bases at J, with 9 bases in the middle. The CDR3 is 15 residues long. Looked up from germline, CDR1 is MNHEY and CDR2 is SVGAGI. CDR3 sequence (DNA): TGTGCCAGCAGTTGGGACTCTACGAACACCGGGGAGCTGTTTTTT. Translating gives CASSWDSTNTGELFF.

In this sample, this clonotype turned up a few times. The chain recombines TRBV27 with TRBJ1-6, with TRBD1 matching 7 bases. The CDR3 contains 15 residues. Germline-derived CDR1 and CDR2 are MNHEY and SMNVEV (reference sequence). The trim removed 4 bases at V and 7 bases at J, leaving 7 bases unmatched. The CDR3 DNA sequence: TGTGCCAGCAGTTCAGGGGGGGTGAGGAATTCACCCCTCCACTTT. It translates to CASSSGGVRNSPLHF.

This clonotype has more than one count but fewer than ten. The CDR3 region is CASSPGAGMTSGANVLTF. In DNA form, the CDR3 reads TGCGCCAGCAGCCCTGGGGCAGGCATGACCTCTGGGGCCAACGTCCTGACTTTC. V is TRBV5-1 and J is TRBJ2-6, with D possibly being TRBD1 (5 bases). The germline V gene encodes CDR1 SGHRS and CDR2 YFSETQ. The CDR3 length is 18 residues. V gave up 4 bases and J gave up 0 bases, with 17 bases separating them.

The chain has TRBV5-1 and TRBJ2-3, with D possibly matching TRBD2 (6 bases). The CDR3 is made up of 15 amino acids. V was shortened by 5 bases and J by 0 bases, with 13 bases between the two germline ends. CDR1 and CDR2 (germline): SGHRS, YFSETQ. The DNA of the CDR3 is TGCGCCAGCAGGAGAGGCGGGACTAGCACAGATACGCAGTATTTT. Its translation: CASRRGGTSTDTQYF.

The J gene is TRBJ2-1, the V gene TRBV6-1, with 11 bases aligning to TRBD1. The V and J ends lost 6 bases and 7 bases, in that order; junction bases with no gene match: 8. This CDR3 has 15 amino acids. From germline, CDR1 is MNHNS and CDR2 SASEGT. DNA of the CDR3: TGTGCCAGCAGCCTAGGACAGGGGGCGCGGAATGAGCAGTTCTTC. Encoded protein: CASSLGQGARNEQFF.

This clonotype appeared a few times. The V call is TRBV6-2 or TRBV6-3, the J call TRBJ1-1, with D perhaps TRBD1 (5 bases). Germline V gene data show CDR1 as MNHEY and CDR2 as SVGEGT. The V gene lost 6 bases and the J gene lost 2 bases, with 13 bases spanning the gap. The CDR3 has 14 amino acids. This chain's CDR3 is CASSRRGVNTEAFF. Written as DNA, the CDR3 is TGTGCCAGCAGCCGACGGGGGGTTAACACTGAAGCTTTCTTT.

J is TRBJ2-6 and V is TRBV7-2; D could derive from TRBD1 or TRBD2 (5 bases each). Trimming left V 6 bases short and J 4 bases short, with 13 bases between. Germline CDR1 SGHTA, CDR2 FQGNSA. This CDR3 comprises 15 residues. CDR3 sequence reads: CASRTRGAGANVLTF. For the CDR3, the DNA is TGTGCCAGCAGGACGAGAGGGGCGGGGGCCAACGTCCTGACTTTC.

V usage is TRBV20-1 and J usage is TRBJ2-7; tentatively, D is TRBD2 (6 bases). Germline V CDR1 and CDR2: DFQATT, SNEGSKA (reference sequence). The CDR3 has 13 residues. Trimming removed 1 base from V and 5 bases from J, with 12 bases in between. CDR3 loop: CSARVAGRNEQYF. CDR3 sequence (DNA): TGCAGTGCTAGAGTCGCAGGGAGGAACGAGCAGTACTTC.

This chain uses TRBV12-3 or TRBV12-4 with TRBJ1-4; 7 positions match TRBD1. The V and J ends lost 2 bases and 8 bases, in that order; junction bases with no gene match: 11. This CDR3 is built from 16 residues. CDR3 amino acids: CASSLRVRQGAEKLFF. CDR3 sequence (DNA): TGTGCCAGCAGTTTAAGGGTTAGACAGGGCGCCGAAAAACTGTTTTTT.

This clonotype was counted ten times or more. This chain links TRBV2 with TRBJ1-5, with unresolved D. Trimming took off 6 bases at V and 7 bases at J, with 13 bases between the two ends. Germline CDR1 reads SNHLY; CDR2 reads FYNNEI. The CDR3 has 13 residues. This chain's CDR3 is CASRKLGYQPQHF. The CDR3 nucleotides are TGTGCCAGCAGGAAGCTCGGATACCAGCCCCAGCATTTT.